The present entry profiles one TCR beta chain with its context. The target antigen is unknown. V dropped 4 bases and J dropped 5; count of bases not matched to a gene: 6. The germline CDR1 and CDR2 sequences are SGHDT and YYEEEE. The CDR3 consists of 17 residues. These data belong to a study of cytomegalovirus exposure and HLA in healthy donors. Study outcomes and limitations: Excluded: some indistinguishable V segments such as TRBV6-2 and TRBV6-3. Using a false discovery rate of 0.05, a later analysis showed that 15,000 to 20,000 TCR beta sequences were associated with HLA alleles. V- and J-gene trimming of TCR beta was linked (in a later analysis) to a missense DCLRE1C variant.

These donors, healthy bone marrow donors, were studied. Primers for the PCR totalled 60 Vbeta and 13 Jbeta. The repertoire was sequenced with immunoSEQ multiplex PCR; TCRdb's copy has only in-frame clones and lacks some. This table has 150,000 to 200,000 clones, around 76% appearing once. The gene calls are TRBV5-6 and TRBJ2-1, with 16 bases matching TRBD2. Sequencing was done on a sample of PBMCs. This receptor was taken from a female donor in good health and CMV-seronegative. The CDR3 loop is CASSAPGLAGGNNEQFF. CDR3 DNA sequence: TGTGCCAGCAGCGCTCCGGGACTAGCGGGAGGGAACAATGAGCAGTTCTTC.